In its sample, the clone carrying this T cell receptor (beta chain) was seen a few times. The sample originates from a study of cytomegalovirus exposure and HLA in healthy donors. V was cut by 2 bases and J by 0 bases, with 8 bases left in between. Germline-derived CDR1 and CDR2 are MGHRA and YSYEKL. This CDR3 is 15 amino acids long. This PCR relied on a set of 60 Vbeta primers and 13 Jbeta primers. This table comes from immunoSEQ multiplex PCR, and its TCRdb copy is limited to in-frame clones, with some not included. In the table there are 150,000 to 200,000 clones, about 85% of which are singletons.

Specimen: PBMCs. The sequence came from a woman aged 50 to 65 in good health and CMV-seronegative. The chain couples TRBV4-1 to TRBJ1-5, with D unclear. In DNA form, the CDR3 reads TGCGCCAGCAGCCAAAAACGGTATAGCAATCAGCCCCAGCATTTT. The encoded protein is CASSQKRYSNQPQHF.